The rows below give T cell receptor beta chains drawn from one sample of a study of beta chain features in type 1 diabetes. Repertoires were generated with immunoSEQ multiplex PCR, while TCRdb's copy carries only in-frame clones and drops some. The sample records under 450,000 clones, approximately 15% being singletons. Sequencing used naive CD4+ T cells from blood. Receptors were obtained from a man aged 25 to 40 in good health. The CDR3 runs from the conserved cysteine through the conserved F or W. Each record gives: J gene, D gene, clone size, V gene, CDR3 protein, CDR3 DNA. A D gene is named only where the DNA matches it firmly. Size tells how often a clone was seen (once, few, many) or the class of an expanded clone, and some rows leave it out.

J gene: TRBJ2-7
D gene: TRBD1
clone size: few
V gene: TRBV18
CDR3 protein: CASSPGTGGREQYF
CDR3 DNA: TGTGCCAGCTCTCCCGGGACAGGGGGCAGGGAGCAGTACTTC

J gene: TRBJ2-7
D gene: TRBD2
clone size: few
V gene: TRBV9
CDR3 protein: CASSVGLAGSYEQYF
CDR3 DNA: TGTGCCAGCAGCGTAGGACTAGCGGGCTCCTACGAGCAGTACTTC

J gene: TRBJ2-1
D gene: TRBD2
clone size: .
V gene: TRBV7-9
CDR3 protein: CASSLELAGDLVEQFF
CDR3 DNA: TGTGCCAGCAGCTTAGAACTAGCGGGAGATTTAGTTGAGCAGTTCTTC

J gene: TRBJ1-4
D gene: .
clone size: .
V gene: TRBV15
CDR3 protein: CATSQDLGGEKLFF
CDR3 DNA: TGTGCCACCAGCCAGGACCTTGGAGGAGAAAAACTGTTTTTT

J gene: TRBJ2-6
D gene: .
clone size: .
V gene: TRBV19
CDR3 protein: CASRELSGANVLTF
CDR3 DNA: TGTGCCAGTAGGGAACTCTCTGGGGCCAACGTCCTGACTTTC

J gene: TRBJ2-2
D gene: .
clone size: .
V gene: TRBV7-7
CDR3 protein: CASSLLSTGELFF
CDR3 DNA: TGTGCTAGCAGCTTATTGAGCACCGGGGAGCTGTTTTTT

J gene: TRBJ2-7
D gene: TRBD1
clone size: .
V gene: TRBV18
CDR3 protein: CASSTGTGIYEQYF
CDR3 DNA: TGTGCCAGCTCAACGGGGACAGGGATCTACGAGCAGTACTTC

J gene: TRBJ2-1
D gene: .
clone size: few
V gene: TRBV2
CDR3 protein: CASRKLNNEQFF
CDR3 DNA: TGTGCCAGCAGGAAACTTAACAATGAGCAGTTCTTC

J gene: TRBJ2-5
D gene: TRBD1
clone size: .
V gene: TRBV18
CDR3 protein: CASSPLPQGEKTQYF
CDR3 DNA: TGTGCCAGCTCACCCCTTCCTCAGGGGGAAAAGACCCAGTACTTC

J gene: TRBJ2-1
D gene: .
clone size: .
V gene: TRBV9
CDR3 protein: CASSVDFDSNEQFF
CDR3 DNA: TGTGCCAGCAGCGTAGACTTCGACAGCAATGAGCAGTTCTTC

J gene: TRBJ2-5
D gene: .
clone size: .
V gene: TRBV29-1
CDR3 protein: CSVEDLETQYF
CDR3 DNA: TGCAGCGTTGAAGACTTGGAGACCCAGTACTTC

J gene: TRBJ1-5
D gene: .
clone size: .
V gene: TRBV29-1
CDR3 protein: CSVQREPNQPQHF
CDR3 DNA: TGCAGCGTTCAAAGGGAGCCCAATCAGCCCCAGCATTTT

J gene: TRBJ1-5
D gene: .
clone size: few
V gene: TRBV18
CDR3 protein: CASSDLDKLGPQHF
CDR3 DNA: TGTGCCAGCTCAGACCTGGACAAGTTGGGGCCCCAGCATTTT

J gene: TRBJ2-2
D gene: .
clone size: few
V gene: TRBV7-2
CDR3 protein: CASSLGSRNTGELFF
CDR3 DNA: TGTGCCAGCAGCTTAGGCTCCAGGAACACCGGGGAGCTGTTTTTT

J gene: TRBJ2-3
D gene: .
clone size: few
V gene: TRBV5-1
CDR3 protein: CASSALGSQSTDTQYF
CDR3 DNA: TGCGCCAGCAGCGCCCTGGGAAGCCAAAGCACAGATACGCAGTATTTT

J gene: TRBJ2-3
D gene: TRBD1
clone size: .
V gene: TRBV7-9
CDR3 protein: CASSLTTGGAADTQYF
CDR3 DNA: TGTGCCAGCAGCCTAACGACAGGGGGCGCCGCAGATACGCAGTATTTT

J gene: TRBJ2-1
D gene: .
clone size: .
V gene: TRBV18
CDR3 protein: CAGGPRDNEQFF
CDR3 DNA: TGTGCCGGGGGCCCGCGGGACAATGAGCAGTTCTTC

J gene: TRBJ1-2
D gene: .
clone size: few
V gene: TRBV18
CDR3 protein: CASSPLPETAYGYTF
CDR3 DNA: TGTGCCAGCTCACCCTTACCTGAGACAGCCTATGGCTACACCTTC

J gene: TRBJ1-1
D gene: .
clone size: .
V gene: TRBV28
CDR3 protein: CASSLGTWMNTEAFF
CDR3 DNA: TGTGCCAGCAGTTTAGGGACATGGATGAACACTGAAGCTTTCTTT

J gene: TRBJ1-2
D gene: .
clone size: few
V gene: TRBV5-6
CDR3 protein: CASSPVKKLWEANYGYTF
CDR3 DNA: TGTGCCAGCAGCCCTGTAAAAAAACTCTGGGAGGCTAACTATGGCTACACCTTC

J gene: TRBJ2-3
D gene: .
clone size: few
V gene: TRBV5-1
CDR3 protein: CASSLPSGGDTQYF
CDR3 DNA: TGCGCCAGCAGCTTGCCAAGCGGCGGAGATACGCAGTATTTT

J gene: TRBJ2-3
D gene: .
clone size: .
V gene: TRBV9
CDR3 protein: CATERALRDTQYF
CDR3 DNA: TGTGCCACCGAGCGGGCACTGCGAGATACGCAGTATTTT

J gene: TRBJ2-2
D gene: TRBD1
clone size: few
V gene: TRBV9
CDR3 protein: CASSGRDRASTGELFF
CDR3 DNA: TGTGCCAGCAGCGGCCGGGACAGGGCTTCTACCGGGGAGCTGTTTTTT

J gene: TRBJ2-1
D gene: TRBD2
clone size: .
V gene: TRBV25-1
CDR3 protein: CASSEPTSSIKFF
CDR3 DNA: TGTGCCAGCAGTGAGCCGACTAGCAGTATCAAGTTCTTC

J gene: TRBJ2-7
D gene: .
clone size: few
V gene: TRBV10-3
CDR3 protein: CAISDSAVYEQYF
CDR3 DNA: TGTGCCATCAGTGATTCGGCAGTCTACGAGCAGTACTTC

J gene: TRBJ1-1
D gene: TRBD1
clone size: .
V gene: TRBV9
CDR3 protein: CASSVGGGGSEAFF
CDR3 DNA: TGTGCCAGCAGCGTCGGAGGAGGGGGCTCAGAAGCTTTCTTT

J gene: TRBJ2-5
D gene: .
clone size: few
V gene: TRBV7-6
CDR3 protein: CASSLAPRGRVGETQYF
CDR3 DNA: TGTGCCAGCAGCTTAGCCCCCCGGGGGAGAGTGGGGGAGACCCAGTACTTC

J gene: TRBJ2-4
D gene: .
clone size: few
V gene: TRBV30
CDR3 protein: CAWSVWESKNIQYF
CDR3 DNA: TGTGCCTGGAGTGTGTGGGAGTCCAAAAACATTCAGTACTTC

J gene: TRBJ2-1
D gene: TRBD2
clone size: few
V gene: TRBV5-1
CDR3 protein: CASTLSGSSYNEQFF
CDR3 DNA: TGCGCCAGCACCCTTAGCGGGAGCTCCTACAATGAGCAGTTCTTC

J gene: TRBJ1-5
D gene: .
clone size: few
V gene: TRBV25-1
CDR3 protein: CASRVGNQPQHF
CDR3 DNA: TGTGCCAGCAGGGTTGGCAATCAGCCCCAGCATTTT

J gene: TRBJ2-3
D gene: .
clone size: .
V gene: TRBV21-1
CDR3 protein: CASSKGGTDTQYF
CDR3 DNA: TGTGCCAGCAGCAAAGGAGGTACAGATACGCAGTATTTT

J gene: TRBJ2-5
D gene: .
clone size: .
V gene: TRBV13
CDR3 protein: CASSLLQETQYF
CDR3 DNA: TGTGCCAGCAGCTTACTTCAAGAGACCCAGTACTTC